Following are 4 T cell receptor beta chains from one sample sequenced in a study of T cell responses to AZD1222 COVID-19 vaccine. Clones were read by immunoSEQ multiplex PCR, and TCRdb kept only the in-frame ones, dropping some. The sample contains about 99,000 clones, 87% of which appear only once. The sequenced sample was peripheral blood, obtained on day 0 of AZD1222 vaccination. The receptors derive from an adult in good health.

V usage is TRBV7-3 and J usage is TRBJ2-1; 12 nucleotides line up with TRBD2. V dropped 2 bases and J dropped 6; count of bases not matched to a gene: 5. The CDR3 covers 16 residues. The V gene's germline CDR1 is SGHTA and CDR2 FQGTGA. In DNA form, the CDR3 reads TGTGCCAGCAGCTTAGGGGGACTAGCGGGTGTCAATGAGCAGTTCTTC. Protein sequence: CASSLGGLAGVNEQFF.

The chain combines TRBV7-2 with TRBJ2-1; 7 nucleotides align to TRBD1. CDR3 length equals 15 residues. Trimming removed 3 bases from V and 9 bases from J; junction bases left unmatched: 11. In germline, CDR1 is SGHTA, CDR2 FQGNSA. The CDR3 nucleotides read TGTGCCAGCAGCTTCGGTGCTGAGGGGGCCACTGAGCAGTTCTTC. As protein: CASSFGAEGATEQFF.

V is TRBV7-9 and J is TRBJ1-1; D is possibly TRBD1 (5 bases). Trimming removed 5 bases from V and 6 bases from J, with 13 bases in between. Germline V gene data show CDR1 as SEHNR and CDR2 as FQNEAQ (reference sequence). CDR3 length: 13 amino acids. The CDR3 DNA reads as TGTGCCAGCAGCCAAGGGGCACAAGCTGAAGCTTTCTTT. Protein product: CASSQGAQAEAFF. Looking up the rest from reference TRBV7-9 and TRBJ1-1 gives the full variable domain: DTGVSQNPRHKITKRGQNVTFRCDPISEHNRLYWYRQTLGQGPEFLTYFQNEAQLEKSRLLSDRFSAERPKGSFSTLEIQRTEQGDSAMYLCASSQGAQAEAFFGQGTRLTVV.

The chain joins TRBV11-1 to TRBJ2-7, with a possible D match to TRBD1 (6 bases). The ends were cut back, 5 bases at V and 7 bases at J, with 21 bases in the middle. Germline-derived CDR1 and CDR2 are SGHAT and FQDESV (reference sequence). The CDR3 covers 15 residues. This CDR3 is CASSPRTARVGEQYF. In DNA form, the CDR3 reads TGTGCCAGCAGCCCTCGGACAGCCAGGGTAGGGGAGCAGTACTTC.